This T cell receptor beta chain came from a study of CD8 T cells in Susac syndrome (dated by TCRdb to about 2019). Regarding the complete study: The study used repertoire sequencing to test whether antigen drove CD8+ T cell activation and differentiation in Susac syndrome. The paper as a whole reports these results and caveats: The study acknowledged that relatively few individuals were included in the TCR sequencing and HLA analysis.

Details on this clonotype: There is no known antigen for this receptor. There are no base qualities to consult, and no much larger clone falls within one base.

RNA was extracted using the RNeasy kit, and roughly 0.5 to 1 microgram was reverse transcribed with random hexamers. TCR beta CDR3 regions were amplified with the immunoSEQ multiplex PCR assay covering 54 Vbeta and 13 Jbeta segments. PCR amplification bias was corrected by using a synthetic template baseline for primer optimization and computational correction. As for how the authors treated the data: Reads were annotated to V, D and J genes per IMGT and analyzed with immunoSEQ Analyzer, keeping only productive sequences. Clonality was calculated as one minus the Shannon entropy normalized by log2 of the number of productive unique sequences. For each patient and control, public and private clones were evaluated among the 100 most prevalent clones. Susac-specific clones were defined as absent from healthy and MS cohorts, 850 to 1,300 published viral clones and other ImmuneACCESS disease sequences. TCRdb handled the public reads itself, with Q25 trimming in fastp and clone calling in MiXCR, and kept productive beta chains. For every CDR3 protein sequence, its rows merge into one entry that carries the most common genes and DNA. It is TCRdb's table, rather than the study itself, that gives the V and J calls and clone size. The sample contains roughly 110,000 distinct CDR3 sequences, over 90% of them found a single time. In total, the top ten clones hold more than 0.13% of the sample.

Peripheral blood CD8+ and CD4+ T cells from healthy donors, Susac syndrome patients and multiple sclerosis patients were profiled using high-throughput TCR beta sequencing. The healthy donors served as controls matched for age and sex. Bulk CD8+ and CD4+ T cells were purified magnetically by negative isolation, whereas CD8+ TEMRA cells were enriched by FACS. Blood was drawn into EDTA tubes, processed within 24 hours, and PBMCs were isolated by density gradient centrifugation. PBMCs intended for TCR sequencing were frozen in liquid nitrogen and were later thawed in a 37 degrees C water bath. Purity of sorted or isolated CD4+, CD8+ and CD8+ TEMRA cells was at least 90%. The CDR3 measures 16 amino acids from cysteine to phenylalanine. The kept DNA is CDR3 alone, 48 bases in frame from the first base. The junction shows trimming of 2 bases on V and 4 bases on J, plus 15 bases between the germline ends. Looking up the germline V gene yields CDR1 MNHEY and CDR2 SVGEGT.

The V gene is TRBV6-2 or TRBV6-3 and the J gene is TRBJ2-1; the D gene is not confidently resolved. The sequencing input was CD4+ T cells from PBMCs. The clonotype comes from a human donor in good health. For the CDR3, the sequence is CASSYKGSRLYNEQFF. The DNA sequence is as follows: TGTGCCAGCAGTTACAAAGGTTCGAGATTATACAATGAGCAGTTCTTC.